A selection of T cell receptor beta chains follows, all from one sample in a study of spatial heterogeneity in lung cancer. TCRdb redid the calling of the 5' RACE reads with MiXCR, one entry per CDR3 protein. The table records about 100,000 distinct CDR3 sequences, 4% to 4.5% of them present only once. The material was lung tumor tissue, obtained at surgery. The receptors stem from a male donor with early-stage non-small cell lung cancer. CDR3s include the opening cysteine and the closing phenylalanine or tryptophan. A D gene is named only where the DNA matches it firmly. Size tells how often a clone was seen (once, few, many) or the class of an expanded clone, and some rows leave it out.

>few|TRBJ1-1|TRBD1|TRBV6-6|16
TGTGCCAGCAGTCGCACTCCACCGGGACAGTTGACTGAAGCTTTCTTT
CASSRTPPGQLTEAFF
>many|TRBJ2-3|TRBD2|TRBV28|14
TGTGCCAGCCGCTTAGCGGGAGAGCCAGATACGCAGTATTTT
CASRLAGEPDTQYF
>many|TRBJ1-5|.|TRBV11-2|13
TGTGCCAGCAGCTTAGGTGAAGGACAGCCCCAGCATTTT
CASSLGEGQPQHF
>many|TRBJ1-4|.|TRBV20-1|13
TGCAGTGCTAACCGGGATGGGGATGAAAAACTGTTTTTT
CSANRDGDEKLFF
>many|TRBJ1-2|.|TRBV12-3/TRBV12-4|12
TGTGCCAGCAGTTTACAGTTCTATGGCTACACCTTC
CASSLQFYGYTF
>few|TRBJ2-5|TRBD2|TRBV6-1|13
TGTGCCAGCAAGTTTTCGGGGGGTGGGACCCAGTACTTC
CASKFSGGGTQYF
>many|TRBJ2-5|TRBD1|TRBV11-2|14
TGTGCCAGCAGTATCGACAGGGGGGGAGAGACCCAGTACTTC
CASSIDRGGETQYF
>.|TRBJ2-5|TRBD2|TRBV5-4|16
TGTGCCAGCAGTTTCAACCGGGGAGGGTCCCCAGAGACCCAGTACTTC
CASSFNRGGSPETQYF
>many|TRBJ2-3|.|TRBV7-2|14
TGTGCCAGCACTCTTAGCAGAAACACAGATACGCAGTATTTT
CASTLSRNTDTQYF
>many|TRBJ2-3|TRBD1|TRBV7-9|15
TGTGCCAGCAGCACCCCCGGGACAGCGGTAGATACGCAGTATTTT
CASSTPGTAVDTQYF